One and the same sample provided the 16 T cell receptor beta chains below, sequenced in a study of early T cells in non-severe SARS-CoV-2 infection (dated by TCRdb to about 2021). Libraries came from 5' RACE. Sequencing used a NextSeq 500. TCRdb redid the processing of the public reads, applying fastp at Q25 and MiXCR, and retained in-frame beta chains. Identical CDR3 proteins give one entry, which carries the most common genes and DNA. Here the sample has approximately 30,000 distinct CDR3 sequences; roughly 6.6% occur a single time. The leading ten clones occupy less than 3% of the sample. The sequenced sample was whole blood. These receptors were obtained from an adult who was a healthcare worker with PCR-confirmed SARS-CoV-2 infection or an uninfected control (not recorded which).

This clonotype was counted ten times or more. The chain combines TRBV12-3 or TRBV12-4 with TRBJ1-6; unclear D gene. V was pared by 3 bases and J by 0 bases, with 6 bases between. This CDR3 has 15 amino acids. The CDR3 protein is CASSLESSYNSPLHF. The CDR3 DNA reads TGTGCCAGCAGTTTGGAGTCCTCCTATAATTCACCCCTCCACTTT.

This clonotype has a count of ten or more. The CDR3, as DNA: TGTGCCAGCAGTCCCGGACGGACTTTCAACACCGGGGAGCTGTTTTTT. Translation: CASSPGRTFNTGELFF. V gene TRBV6-2 or TRBV6-3 combines with J gene TRBJ2-2, with TRBD2 as a possible D gene (5 bases). Germline loops: CDR1 MNHEY, CDR2 SVGEGT. Trimming cost V 5 bases and J 2 bases, with 15 bases left between them. This CDR3 comprises 16 residues.

This clonotype appeared many times. The V call is TRBV12-3 or TRBV12-4, the J call TRBJ2-1; D call uncertain. V was clipped by 6 bases and J by 15 bases, with 15 bases between them. The CDR3 runs 11 residues. The DNA of the CDR3 is TGTGCCAGCAGCCCGGGCCTTGGTCGGTTCTTC. Residues: CASSPGLGRFF.

This clonotype was seen ten or more times. The rearrangement joins TRBV20-1 to TRBJ1-2; D perhaps matches TRBD1 (6 bases). Per the germline V gene, CDR1 is DFQATT and CDR2 is SNEGSKA (reference sequence). This CDR3 comprises 15 residues. V was cut by 1 base and J by 0 bases, with 12 bases left in between. The CDR3, as DNA: TGCAGTGCTAGAGGCCCACAGGGAGCTAACTATGGCTACACCTTC. It is translated as CSARGPQGANYGYTF.

This clonotype has ten or more counts. The CDR3 is CASSRSGRAPHLSYEQYF. The CDR3 DNA is TGTGCCAGCAGTCGAAGCGGGAGGGCTCCCCACCTTTCCTACGAGCAGTACTTC. J is TRBJ2-7 and V is TRBV28; 10 nucleotides agree with TRBD2. This CDR3 is built from 18 residues. Germline assignment: CDR1 MDHEN and CDR2 SYDVKM. Unmatched junction bases numbered 14, after V lost 5 bases and J lost 1 base.

This clonotype came up many times. The chain joins TRBV5-1 to TRBJ2-6; D possibly corresponds to TRBD1 (6 bases). Looked up from germline, CDR1 is SGHRS and CDR2 is YFSETQ. V was shortened by 0 bases and J by 2 bases, with 12 bases between the two germline ends. This CDR3 comprises 17 residues. CDR3 bases: TGCGCCAGCAGCTTGGGGCAGGGGATCGCTGGGGCCAACGTCCTGACTTTC. Protein: CASSLGQGIAGANVLTF.

There are a few counts of this clonotype. CDR3 loop: CASPGTEAFF. CDR3 bases: TGTGCCAGCCCGGGAACTGAAGCTTTCTTT. The rearrangement links TRBV12-3 or TRBV12-4 to TRBJ1-1; D ambiguous. This CDR3 is built from 10 residues. The ends were cut back, 8 bases at V and 5 bases at J, with 6 bases in the middle.

This clonotype was detected ten times or more. The CDR3 loop is CASSQSPGLDTQYF. The CDR3 DNA is TGTGCCAGCAGCCAATCACCCGGGTTGGATACGCAGTATTTT. The chain joins TRBV11-2 to TRBJ2-3; D gene uncertain. V lost 5 bases, J lost 6 bases, and 15 bases lay in between. CDR1 SGHAT and CDR2 FQNNGV come from the germline V gene. The CDR3 loop spans 14 amino acids.

In its sample, this clonotype was seen many times. The chain combines TRBV7-9 with TRBJ2-1; D is uncertain. There are 15 residues in the CDR3. Between the trimmed V and J ends, which lost 4 bases and 0 bases, there was a span of 10 bases. Germline values: CDR1 SEHNR, CDR2 FQNEAQ (reference sequence). In DNA form, the CDR3 reads TGTGCCAGCAGCTCGGAGCTTAGCTCCTACAATGAGCAGTTCTTC. Its translation: CASSSELSSYNEQFF. The entire variable domain, with the rest obtained from reference TRBV7-9 and TRBJ2-1, is as follows: DTGVSQNPRHKITKRGQNVTFRCDPISEHNRLYWYRQTLGQGPEFLTYFQNEAQLEKSRLLSDRFSAERPKGSFSTLEIQRTEQGDSAMYLCASSSELSSYNEQFFGPGTRLTVL.

This clonotype was counted many times. The chain uses TRBV24-1 and TRBJ2-7; the D gene could be TRBD1 or TRBD2 (6 bases each). This CDR3 has 16 residues. Germline CDR1 reads KGHDR; CDR2 reads SFDVKD. Deletions cut 3 bases from V and 5 bases from J, with 19 bases between. CDR3 sequence (DNA): TGTGCCACCAGTGATGGTAGGCTGGGGGGCCCGGACGAGCAGTACTTC. Its protein is CATSDGRLGGPDEQYF.

This clonotype was picked up many times. This chain uses TRBV2 with TRBJ1-1; D gene ambiguous. Trimming pared 7 bases from V and 0 bases from J, leaving 21 bases between. Germline V gives CDR1 SNHLY, CDR2 FYNNEI. The CDR3 is 17 amino acids. The CDR3 loop is CASTERQGRHMNTEAFF. The CDR3 DNA is TGTGCCAGCACCGAAAGACAAGGCAGGCATATGAACACTGAAGCTTTCTTT.

This clonotype was observed many times. V usage is TRBV2 and J usage is TRBJ1-5; D gene ambiguous. Per germline, CDR1 SNHLY and CDR2 FYNNEI. Trimming took 1 base from V and 0 from J, leaving 13 bases between them. The CDR3 contains 17 residues. The CDR3 nucleotides read TGTGCCAGCAGTGAAGTCTCAGCCATCACTAGCAATCAGCCCCAGCATTTT. It translates to CASSEVSAITSNQPQHF.

The table lists this clonotype with many counts. The chain carries TRBV20-1 and TRBJ2-1; 10 nucleotides agree with TRBD2. After removal of 6 bases from V and 7 bases from J, the junction contained 9 bases not matched to a gene. The CDR3 is 14 residues long. Germline lookup yields CDR1 DFQATT and CDR2 SNEGSKA (reference sequence). The CDR3 DNA reads as TGCAGTGCCCCGGTCGCTAGCGGGAGAAATGAGCAGTTCTTC. Translation: CSAPVASGRNEQFF.

There are many counts of this clonotype. This chain connects TRBV28 to TRBJ2-3; TRBD2 matches 11 bases. CDR1 is MDHEN and CDR2 is SYDVKM in the germline V gene. The CDR3 has 15 amino acids. V lost 7 bases to trimming and J lost 6 bases; unmatched junction nucleotides: 9. For the CDR3, the DNA is TGTGCCAGCAACCTTAGCGGGAGGGGTTACGATACGCAGTATTTT. Protein product: CASNLSGRGYDTQYF. Full variable domain (rest looked up from reference TRBV28 and TRBJ2-3): DVKVTQSSRYLVKRTGEKVFLECVQDMDHENMFWYRQDPGLGLRLIYFSYDVKMKEKGDIPEGYSVSREKKERFSLILESASTNQTSMYLCASNLSGRGYDTQYFGPGTRLTVL.

Many counts were recorded for this clonotype. The chain carries TRBV7-8 and TRBJ2-7; 7 bases line up with TRBD2. The germline CDR1 and CDR2 sequences are SGHVS and FQNEAQ. The CDR3 consists of 14 residues. V was pared by 5 bases and J by 3 bases, with 7 bases of the junction left unmatched. In DNA, the CDR3 is TGTGCCAGCAGCCCCCGGGAGGTGGGCTACGAGCAGTACTTC. The encoded protein is CASSPREVGYEQYF. The whole variable domain, remainder taken from reference TRBV7-8 and TRBJ2-7, is GAGVSQSPRYKVAKRGQDVALRCDPISGHVSLFWYQQALGQGPEFLTYFQNEAQLDKSGLPSDRFFAERPEGSVSTLKIQRTQQEDSAVYLCASSPREVGYEQYFGPGTRLTVT.

The V gene is TRBV3-1, the J gene TRBJ2-1; D may correspond to TRBD1 or TRBD2 (5 bases each). V shed 4 bases and J shed 4 bases, with 20 bases lying between them. CDR1 and CDR2 (germline): LGHDT, YNNKEL (reference sequence). The CDR3 covers 17 residues. CDR3 amino acids: CASSPNIGRDGYNEQFF. CDR3 nucleotides: TGTGCCAGCAGCCCAAATATAGGACGGGACGGATACAATGAGCAGTTCTTC.